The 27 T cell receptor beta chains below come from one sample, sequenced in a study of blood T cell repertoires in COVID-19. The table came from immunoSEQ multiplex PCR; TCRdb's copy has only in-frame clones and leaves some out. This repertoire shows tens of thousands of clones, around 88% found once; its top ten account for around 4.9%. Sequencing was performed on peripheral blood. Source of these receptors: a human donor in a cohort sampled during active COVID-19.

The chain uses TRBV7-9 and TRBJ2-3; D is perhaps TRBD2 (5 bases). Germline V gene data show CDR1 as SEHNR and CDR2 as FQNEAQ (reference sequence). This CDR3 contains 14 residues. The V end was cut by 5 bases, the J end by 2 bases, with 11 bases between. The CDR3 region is CASSRGSFTDTQYF. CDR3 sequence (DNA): TGTGCCAGCAGCCGAGGGTCTTTCACAGATACGCAGTATTTT.

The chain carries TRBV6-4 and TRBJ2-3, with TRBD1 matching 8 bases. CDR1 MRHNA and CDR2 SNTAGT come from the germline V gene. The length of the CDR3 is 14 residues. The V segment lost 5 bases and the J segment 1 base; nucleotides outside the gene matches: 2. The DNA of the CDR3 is TGTGCCAGCAGTCCAGGGGGCGGCACAGATACGCAGTATTTT. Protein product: CASSPGGGTDTQYF.

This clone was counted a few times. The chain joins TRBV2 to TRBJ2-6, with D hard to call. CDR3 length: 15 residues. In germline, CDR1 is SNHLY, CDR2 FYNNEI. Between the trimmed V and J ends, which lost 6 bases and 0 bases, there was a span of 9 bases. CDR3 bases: TGTGCCAGCAGGGCCGACATCTCTGGGGCCAACGTCCTGACTTTC. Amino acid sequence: CASRADISGANVLTF.

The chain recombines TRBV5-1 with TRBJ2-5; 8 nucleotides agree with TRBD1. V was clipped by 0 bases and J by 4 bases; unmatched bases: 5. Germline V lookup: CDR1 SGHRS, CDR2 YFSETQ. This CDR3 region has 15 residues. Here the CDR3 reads CASSLGQGSIETQYF. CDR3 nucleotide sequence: TGCGCCAGCAGCTTGGGACAGGGGTCAATAGAGACCCAGTACTTC.

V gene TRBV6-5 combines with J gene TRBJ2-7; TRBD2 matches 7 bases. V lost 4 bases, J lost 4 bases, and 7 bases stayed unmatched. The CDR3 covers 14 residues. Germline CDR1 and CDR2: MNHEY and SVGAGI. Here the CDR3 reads CASSFSWGGYEQYF. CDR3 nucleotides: TGTGCCAGCAGTTTCTCCTGGGGGGGATACGAGCAGTACTTC.

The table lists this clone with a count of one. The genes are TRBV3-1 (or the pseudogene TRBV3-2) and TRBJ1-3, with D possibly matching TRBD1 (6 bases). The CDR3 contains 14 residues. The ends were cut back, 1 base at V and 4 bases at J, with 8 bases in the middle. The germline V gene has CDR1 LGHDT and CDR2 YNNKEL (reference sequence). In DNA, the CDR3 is TGTGCCAGCAGCCAAGGGACAGTCGGAAACACCATATATTTT. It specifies CASSQGTVGNTIYF.

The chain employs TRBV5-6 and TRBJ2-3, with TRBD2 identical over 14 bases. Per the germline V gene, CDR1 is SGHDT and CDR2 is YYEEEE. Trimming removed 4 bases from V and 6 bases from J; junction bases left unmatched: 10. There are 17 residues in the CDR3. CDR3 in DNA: TGTGCCAGCAGCAACGGACTAGCGGGGGGCGGAGACGATACGCAGTATTTT. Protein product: CASSNGLAGGGDDTQYF.

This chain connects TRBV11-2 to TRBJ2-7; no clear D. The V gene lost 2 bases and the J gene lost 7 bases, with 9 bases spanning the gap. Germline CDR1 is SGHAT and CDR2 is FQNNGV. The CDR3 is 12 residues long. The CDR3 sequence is CASSLSRTEQYF. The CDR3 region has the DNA TGTGCCAGCAGCTTAAGTCGAACAGAGCAGTACTTC.

CDR3 sequence reads: CASSIRGGDNEQFF. CDR3 coding DNA: TGTGCCAGTAGTATTAGGGGCGGGGACAATGAGCAGTTCTTC. The rearrangement joins TRBV19 to TRBJ2-1, with D possibly matching TRBD2 (6 bases). Trimming took off 3 bases at V and 5 bases at J, with 11 bases between the two ends. CDR1 and CDR2 (germline): LNHDA, SQIVND (reference sequence). The CDR3 is 14 residues long. Drawing the rest from reference TRBV19 and TRBJ2-1, the complete variable domain is DGGITQSPKYLFRKEGQNVTLSCEQNLNHDAMYWYRQDPGQGLRLIYYSQIVNDFQKGDIAEGYSVSREKKESFPLTVTSAQKNPTAFYLCASSIRGGDNEQFFGPGTRLTVL.

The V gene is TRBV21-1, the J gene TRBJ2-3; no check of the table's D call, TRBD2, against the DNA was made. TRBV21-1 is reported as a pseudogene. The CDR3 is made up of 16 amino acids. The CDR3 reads CASVYRLAGRTDTQYF. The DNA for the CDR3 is TGTGCCAGCGTCTACCGACTAGCGGGGCGTACAGATACGCAGTATTTT.

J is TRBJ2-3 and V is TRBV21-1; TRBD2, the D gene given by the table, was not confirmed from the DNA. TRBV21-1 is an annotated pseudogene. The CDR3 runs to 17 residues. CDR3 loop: CASSDPNEAKRTDTQYF. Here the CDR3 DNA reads TGTGCCAGCAGTGATCCTAATGAGGCTAAACGAACAGATACGCAGTATTTT.

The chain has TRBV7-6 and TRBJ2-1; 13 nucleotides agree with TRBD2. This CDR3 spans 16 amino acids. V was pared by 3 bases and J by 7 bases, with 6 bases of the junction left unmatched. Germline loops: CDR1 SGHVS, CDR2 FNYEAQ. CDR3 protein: CASSFRLAGGRNEQFF. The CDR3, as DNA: TGTGCCAGCAGCTTCCGACTAGCGGGGGGTCGGAATGAGCAGTTCTTC.

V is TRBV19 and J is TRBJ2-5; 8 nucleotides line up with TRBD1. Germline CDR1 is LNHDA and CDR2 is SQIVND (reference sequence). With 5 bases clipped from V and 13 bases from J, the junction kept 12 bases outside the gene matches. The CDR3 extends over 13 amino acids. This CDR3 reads CASSSGGGGSRYF. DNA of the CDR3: TGTGCCAGTAGTTCAGGGGGCGGTGGATCAAGGTACTTC. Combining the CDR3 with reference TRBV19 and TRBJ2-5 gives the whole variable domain DGGITQSPKYLFRKEGQNVTLSCEQNLNHDAMYWYRQDPGQGLRLIYYSQIVNDFQKGDIAEGYSVSREKKESFPLTVTSAQKNPTAFYLCASSSGGGGSRYFGPGTRLLVL.

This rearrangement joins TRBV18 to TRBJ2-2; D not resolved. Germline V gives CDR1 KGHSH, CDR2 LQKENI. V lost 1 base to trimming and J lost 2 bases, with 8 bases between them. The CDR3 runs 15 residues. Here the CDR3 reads CASSPQRSNTGELFF. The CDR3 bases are TGTGCCAGCTCACCACAGAGATCCAACACCGGGGAGCTGTTTTTT.

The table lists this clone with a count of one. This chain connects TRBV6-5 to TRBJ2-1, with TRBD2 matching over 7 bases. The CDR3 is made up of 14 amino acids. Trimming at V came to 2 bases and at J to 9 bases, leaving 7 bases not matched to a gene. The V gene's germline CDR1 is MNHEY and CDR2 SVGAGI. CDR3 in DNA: TGTGCCAGCAGTTACGGTCTAGCGGCCGGTGAGCAGTTCTTC. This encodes CASSYGLAAGEQFF.

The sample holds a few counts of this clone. CDR3 loop: CASSHMDRGPGNTIYF. In DNA, the CDR3 is TGTGCCAGCAGCCACATGGACAGGGGGCCTGGAAACACCATATATTTT. The chain joins TRBV3-1 (or the pseudogene TRBV3-2) to TRBJ1-3, with TRBD1 matching over 11 bases. The CDR3 extends over 16 amino acids. Per the germline V gene, CDR1 is LGHDT and CDR2 is YNNKEL (reference sequence). V lost 3 bases to trimming and J lost 2 bases; unmatched junction nucleotides: 3.

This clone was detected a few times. The CDR3 loop reads CASSERGLGNTIYF. The CDR3 region has the DNA TGCGCCAGCAGTGAGAGGGGGCTAGGAAACACCATATATTTT. The V and J genes are TRBV10-2 and TRBJ1-3; 7 bases map to TRBD1. V lost 2 bases, J lost 4 bases, and 2 bases stayed unmatched. Germline CDR1 WSHSY, CDR2 SAAADI. This CDR3 has 14 amino acids.

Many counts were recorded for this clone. In DNA, the CDR3 is TGTGCCAGCAGCCCCACAGGACCTCACACCGGGGAGCTGTTTTTT. Amino acids: CASSPTGPHTGELFF. This rearrangement joins TRBV2 to TRBJ2-2; a weak D match, TRBD1 (5 bases). This CDR3 is built from 15 residues. Trimming removed 6 bases from V and 3 bases from J, with 14 bases in between. CDR1 is SNHLY, CDR2 FYNNEI, per germline.

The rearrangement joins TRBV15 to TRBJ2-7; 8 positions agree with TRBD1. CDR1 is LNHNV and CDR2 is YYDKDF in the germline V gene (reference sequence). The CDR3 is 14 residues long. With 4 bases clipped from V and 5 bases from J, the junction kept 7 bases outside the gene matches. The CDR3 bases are TGTGCCACCAGCACACGACAGGGGCGGCACGAGCAGTACTTC. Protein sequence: CATSTRQGRHEQYF.

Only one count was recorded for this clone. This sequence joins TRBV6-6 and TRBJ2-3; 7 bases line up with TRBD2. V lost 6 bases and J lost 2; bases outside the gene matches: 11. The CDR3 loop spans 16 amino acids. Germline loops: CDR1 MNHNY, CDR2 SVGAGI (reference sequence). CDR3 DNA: TGTGCCAGCAGCCCCCCCAGCGGGGTTGCCACAGATACGCAGTATTTT. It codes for CASSPPSGVATDTQYF.

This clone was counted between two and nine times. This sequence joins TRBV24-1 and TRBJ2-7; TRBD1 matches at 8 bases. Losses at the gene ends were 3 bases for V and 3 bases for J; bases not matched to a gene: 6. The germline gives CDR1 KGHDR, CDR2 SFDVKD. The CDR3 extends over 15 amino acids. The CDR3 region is CATSDTDRVLYEQYF. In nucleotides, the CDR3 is TGTGCCACCAGTGATACGGACAGGGTTCTCTACGAGCAGTACTTC.

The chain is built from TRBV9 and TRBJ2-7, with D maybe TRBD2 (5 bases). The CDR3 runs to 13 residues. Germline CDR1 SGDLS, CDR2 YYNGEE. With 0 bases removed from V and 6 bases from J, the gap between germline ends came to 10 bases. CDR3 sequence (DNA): TGTGCCAGCAGCGTAGATGAGGGTGGCGAGCAGTACTTC. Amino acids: CASSVDEGGEQYF.

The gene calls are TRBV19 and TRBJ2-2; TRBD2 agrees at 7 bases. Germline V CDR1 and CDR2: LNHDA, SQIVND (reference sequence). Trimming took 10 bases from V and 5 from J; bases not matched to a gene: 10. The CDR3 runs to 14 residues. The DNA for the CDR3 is TGTGCCACCACCCGTGGGGAGGGAACCGGGGAGCTGTTTTTT. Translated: CATTRGEGTGELFF.

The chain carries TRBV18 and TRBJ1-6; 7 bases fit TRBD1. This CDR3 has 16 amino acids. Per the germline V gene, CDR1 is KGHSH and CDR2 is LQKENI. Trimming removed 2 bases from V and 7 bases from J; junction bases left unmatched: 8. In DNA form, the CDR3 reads TGTGCCAGCTCACCATCGTCGACAGGGAGCAATTCACCCCTCCACTTT. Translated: CASSPSSTGSNSPLHF.

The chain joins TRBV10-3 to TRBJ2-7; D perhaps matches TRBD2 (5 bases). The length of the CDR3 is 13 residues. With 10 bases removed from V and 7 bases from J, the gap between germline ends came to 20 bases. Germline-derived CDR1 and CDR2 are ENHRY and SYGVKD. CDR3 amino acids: CATEGLTPGEQYF. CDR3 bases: TGTGCCACCGAGGGCCTAACCCCGGGGGAGCAGTACTTC.

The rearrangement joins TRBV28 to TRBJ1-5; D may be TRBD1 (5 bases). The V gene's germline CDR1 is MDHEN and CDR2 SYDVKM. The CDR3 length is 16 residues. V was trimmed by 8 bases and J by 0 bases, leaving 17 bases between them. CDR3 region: CASARGSGDSNQPQHF. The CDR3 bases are TGTGCCAGCGCTCGGGGGTCGGGGGATAGCAATCAGCCCCAGCATTTT.

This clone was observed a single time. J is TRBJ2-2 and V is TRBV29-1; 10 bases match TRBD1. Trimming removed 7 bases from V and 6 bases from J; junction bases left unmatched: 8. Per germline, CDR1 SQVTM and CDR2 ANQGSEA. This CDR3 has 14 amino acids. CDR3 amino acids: CSGTGQGSSGELFF. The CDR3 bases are TGCAGCGGTACGGGACAGGGGAGTTCCGGGGAGCTGTTTTTT.